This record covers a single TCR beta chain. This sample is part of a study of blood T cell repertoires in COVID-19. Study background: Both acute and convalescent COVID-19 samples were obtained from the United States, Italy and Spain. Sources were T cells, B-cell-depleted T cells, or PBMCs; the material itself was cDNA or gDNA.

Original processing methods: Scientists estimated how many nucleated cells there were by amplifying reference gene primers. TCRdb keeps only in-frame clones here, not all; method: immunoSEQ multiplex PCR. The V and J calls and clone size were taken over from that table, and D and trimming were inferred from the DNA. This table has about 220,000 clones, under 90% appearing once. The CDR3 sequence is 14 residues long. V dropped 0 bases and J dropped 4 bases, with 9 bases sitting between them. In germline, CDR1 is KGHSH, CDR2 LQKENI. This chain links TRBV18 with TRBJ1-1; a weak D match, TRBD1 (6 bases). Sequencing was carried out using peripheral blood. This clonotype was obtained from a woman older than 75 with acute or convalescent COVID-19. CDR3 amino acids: CASSPPDSSTEAFF. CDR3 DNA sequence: TGTGCCAGCTCACCACCGGACAGCTCCACTGAAGCTTTCTTT. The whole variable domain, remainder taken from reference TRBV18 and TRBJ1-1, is NAGVMQNPRHLVRRRGQEARLRCSPMKGHSHVYWYRQLPEEGLKFMVYLQKENIIDESGMPKERFSAEFPKEGPSILRIQQVVRGDSAAYFCASSPPDSSTEAFFGQGTRLTVV.